This TCR beta chain was sequenced for a study of blood T cell repertoires in COVID-19. Overall study context: Sites across the United States, Italy and Spain contributed samples from acute and convalescent COVID-19. T cells, B-cell-depleted T cells, or PBMCs provided the cDNA or gDNA that served as material.

Original processing methods: Reference gene primers were amplified, and this amplification served to estimate nucleated cell counts. Assay used: immunoSEQ multiplex PCR; TCRdb lists only in-frame clones, some missing. From that table come the V and J calls and clone size; the DNA was used to work out D and trimming. The sample records about 300,000 clones, approximately 84% being singletons. This clone was observed once. The Seattle patients, enrolled during active infection, were followed longitudinally. The sequence derives from a human donor with COVID-19, enrolled during active disease. The donor label of this sample is uncertain. The sequenced sample consisted of peripheral blood.

This CDR3 reads CASNRQGAGNSPLHF. The CDR3 DNA reads as TGTGCCAGCAACCGACAGGGGGCCGGTAATTCACCCCTCCACTTT. The chain joins TRBV7-9 to TRBJ1-6; 10 nucleotides match TRBD1. The V gene end was trimmed by 7 bases and the J gene end by 6 bases; junction bases not matched to a gene: 6. The CDR3 is made up of 15 amino acids. Germline CDR1 and CDR2: SEHNR and FQNEAQ (reference sequence). The whole variable domain, filled in from reference TRBV7-9 and TRBJ1-6, reads DTGVSQNPRHKITKRGQNVTFRCDPISEHNRLYWYRQTLGQGPEFLTYFQNEAQLEKSRLLSDRFSAERPKGSFSTLEIQRTEQGDSAMYLCASNRQGAGNSPLHFGNGTRLTVT.